A selection of T cell receptor beta chains follows, all from one sample in a study of T cells in Graves' hyperthyroidism and ophthalmopathy. MiXCR, applied by TCRdb to the multiplex PCR reads, yields one record per CDR3 protein. The sample lists approximately 640,000 distinct CDR3 sequences, under 20% occurring once. Sequencing was done on a sample of blood. The receptors here all came from a woman aged 25 to 39 with Graves' hyperthyroidism. Both conserved end residues are part of each CDR3. D genes are given only for firm matches. Some rows have no size entry. The others give once, few or many, or a class for an expanded clone.

size,D,V,J,CDR3,DNA
-,-,TRBV20-1,TRBJ2-5,CSARVGRGSGETQYF,TGCAGTGCTAGAGTGGGTCGGGGGTCCGGAGAGACCCAGTACTTC
many,TRBD1,TRBV7-2,TRBJ1-1,CASSFFGYRGNTEAFF,TGTGCCAGCAGCTTTTTCGGCTACAGGGGCAACACTGAAGCTTTCTTT
-,-,TRBV4-3,TRBJ1-4,CASSQDGRLGLEKLFF,TGCGCCAGCAGCCAAGATGGGCGGCTTGGGTTGGAAAAACTGTTTTTT
few,-,TRBV5-1,TRBJ2-5,CASSPRPTSGTLTYF,TGCGCCAGCAGCCCCCGCCCAACGAGTGGGACCCTTACTTACTTC
-,TRBD2,TRBV29-1,TRBJ2-7,CSVEKGGAGEQYF,TGCAGCGTCGAAAAGGGAGGGGCGGGAGAGCAGTACTTC
-,TRBD2,TRBV11-2,TRBJ2-4,CASSSGLAGAVVKNIQYF,TGTGCCAGCAGCTCCGGACTAGCGGGAGCCGTTGTCAAAAACATTCAGTACTTC
-,TRBD1,TRBV5-1,TRBJ1-2,CASSSTGVDYGYTF,TGCGCCAGCAGCTCAACAGGGGTGGACTATGGCTACACCTTC
many,-,TRBV28,TRBJ1-1,CASSSTGVLNTEAFF,TGTGCCAGCAGTTCAACGGGGGTCTTGAACACTGAAGCTTTCTTT
many,-,TRBV5-1,TRBJ2-3,CASSLGTSRDTQYF,TGCGCCAGCAGCTTGGGAACTAGCAGGGATACGCAGTATTTT
many,TRBD2,TRBV7-3,TRBJ2-5,CASSLLGAGGGETQYF,TGTGCCAGCAGCTTACTAGGAGCGGGAGGGGGAGAGACCCAGTACTTC
-,TRBD2,TRBV9,TRBJ2-2,CASTRELAGDTGELFF,TGTGCCAGCACTCGGGAACTAGCGGGCGACACCGGGGAGCTGTTTTTT
-,TRBD1,TRBV5-1,TRBJ1-2,CASSSRQGRGYGYTF,TGCGCCAGCAGCTCCCGACAGGGAAGGGGGTATGGCTACACCTTC
many,TRBD1,TRBV2,TRBJ1-1,CASSRGQVELGFF,TGTGCCAGCTCCCGAGGACAGGTTGAGTTGGGTTTCTTT
few,-,TRBV24-1,TRBJ1-1,CATSGSNTEAFF,TGTGCCACCAGCGGGTCGAACACTGAAGCTTTCTTT
-,-,TRBV7-3,TRBJ1-1,CASSLTPGNTEAFF,TGTGCCAGCAGCTTGACGCCGGGGAACACTGAAGCTTTCTTT
-,-,TRBV15,TRBJ2-3,CATSRGGSVDTQYF,TGTGCCACCAGCAGAGGTGGTAGCGTAGATACGCAGTATTTT
few,TRBD2,TRBV12-3/TRBV12-4,TRBJ2-4,CASSLSGGGGVQYF,TGTGCCAGCAGTTTGTCGGGCGGGGGGGGGGTTCAGTACTTC
few,TRBD1,TRBV4-1,TRBJ2-1,CASSLFGQGGLYNEQFF,TGCGCCAGCAGCCTCTTCGGACAGGGTGGGCTCTACAATGAGCAGTTCTTC
-,-,TRBV7-2,TRBJ2-7,CASSPREASYEQYF,TGTGCCAGCAGCCCCAGGGAAGCCTCCTACGAGCAGTACTTC
few,-,TRBV19,TRBJ1-1,CASSDGAGWTEAFF,TGTGCCAGTAGTGACGGAGCAGGGTGGACTGAAGCTTTCTTT
few,-,TRBV7-3,TRBJ1-1,CASSLGWSTEAFF,TGTGCCAGCAGCTTAGGATGGTCCACTGAAGCTTTCTTT
-,TRBD1,TRBV28,TRBJ1-5,CASRRTGGDQPQHF,TGTGCCAGCAGACGGACAGGGGGGGATCAGCCCCAGCATTTT
many,-,TRBV29-1,TRBJ2-1,CSVDGGLVSYNEQFF,TGCAGCGTTGACGGGGGATTGGTATCCTACAATGAGCAGTTCTTC
few,TRBD2,TRBV6-2/TRBV6-3,TRBJ2-1,CASSYVASGYNEQFF,TGTGCCAGCAGTTACGTGGCTAGCGGCTACAATGAGCAGTTCTTC
many,-,TRBV5-5,TRBJ1-2,CASSLAQGANYGYTF,TGTGCCAGCAGCTTGGCCCAGGGTGCAAACTATGGCTACACCTTC
few,TRBD1,TRBV24-1,TRBJ1-1,CATSGDRGRLEAFF,TGTGCCACCAGTGGGGACAGGGGGCGGCTTGAAGCTTTCTTT
-,-,TRBV12-3/TRBV12-4,TRBJ1-5,CASSLAMTGNQPQHF,TGTGCCAGCAGTTTAGCGATGACAGGTAATCAGCCCCAGCATTTT
many,-,TRBV2,TRBJ1-1,CASSELWNTEAFF,TGTGCCAGCAGTGAACTCTGGAACACTGAAGCTTTCTTT
-,-,TRBV19,TRBJ1-5,CARVGSDRQTSNQPQHF,TGTGCCAGGGTGGGGTCGGACAGACAAACTAGCAATCAGCCCCAGCATTTT
many,TRBD2,TRBV7-9,TRBJ2-7,CASSSRGLAASYEQYF,TGTGCCAGCAGCTCCAGAGGACTAGCGGCGTCCTACGAGCAGTACTTC
many,-,TRBV20-1,TRBJ2-5,CSASDEAGTQYF,TGCAGTGCTAGTGACGAGGCAGGGACCCAGTACTTC
many,-,TRBV28,TRBJ2-2,CASVPGLETGELFF,TGTGCCAGCGTCCCAGGTCTTGAGACCGGGGAGCTGTTTTTT
few,-,TRBV7-3,TRBJ1-1,CASSRGYLTEAFF,TGTGCCAGCAGCCGAGGGTATCTCACTGAAGCTTTCTTT
many,-,TRBV20-1,TRBJ2-7,CSARVPAVINEQYF,TGCAGTGCTAGAGTCCCGGCCGTTATAAACGAGCAGTACTTC
many,TRBD2,TRBV18,TRBJ2-3,CASSPQAGVGDTQYF,TGTGCCAGCTCACCTCAAGCGGGAGTAGGAGATACGCAGTATTTT
many,-,TRBV20-1,TRBJ1-1,CSAAGHSNTEAFF,TGCAGTGCGGCGGGACACTCGAACACTGAAGCTTTCTTT
many,-,TRBV11-2,TRBJ2-7,CASRHDSSYEQYF,TGTGCCAGCAGACACGACTCCTCCTACGAGCAGTACTTC
many,-,TRBV3-1,TRBJ2-1,CASSQGTFGEQFF,TGTGCCAGCAGCCAAGGTACGTTCGGTGAGCAGTTCTTC
many,-,TRBV6-2/TRBV6-3,TRBJ2-7,CATGEASYEQYF,TGTGCCACCGGGGAGGCCTCCTACGAGCAGTACTTC
many,-,TRBV20-1,TRBJ2-1,CSAIGTSGDYNEQFF,TGCAGTGCTATCGGGACAAGTGGAGACTACAATGAGCAGTTCTTC
few,-,TRBV19,TRBJ1-2,CASSMPGHPSNYGYTF,TGTGCCAGTAGTATGCCAGGACACCCCTCTAACTATGGCTACACCTTC
few,-,TRBV7-2,TRBJ1-1,CASSLAGWMHTEAFF,TGTGCCAGCAGCTTAGCGGGGTGGATGCACACTGAAGCTTTCTTT
few,-,TRBV12-3/TRBV12-4,TRBJ2-2,CASSLRGGGTGELFF,TGTGCCAGCAGTTTAAGAGGAGGCGGGACCGGGGAGCTGTTTTTT
-,-,TRBV27,TRBJ2-5,CASSSWTELETQYF,TGTGCCAGCAGTTCCTGGACAGAACTAGAGACCCAGTACTTC
many,TRBD1,TRBV12-3/TRBV12-4,TRBJ2-7,CASSLITGGVYEQYF,TGTGCCAGCAGTTTAATAACAGGGGGCGTCTACGAGCAGTACTTC
-,-,TRBV5-1,TRBJ2-1,CASSLIDFLYNEQFF,TGCGCCAGCAGCTTGATTGACTTTCTGTACAATGAGCAGTTCTTC
many,TRBD1,TRBV18,TRBJ1-2,CASSSTGGSGYTF,TGTGCCAGCTCATCAACAGGGGGTTCCGGCTACACCTTC
many,-,TRBV27,TRBJ2-7,CASSATGLLYEQYF,TGTGCCAGCAGTGCAACGGGTCTGCTCTACGAGCAGTACTTC